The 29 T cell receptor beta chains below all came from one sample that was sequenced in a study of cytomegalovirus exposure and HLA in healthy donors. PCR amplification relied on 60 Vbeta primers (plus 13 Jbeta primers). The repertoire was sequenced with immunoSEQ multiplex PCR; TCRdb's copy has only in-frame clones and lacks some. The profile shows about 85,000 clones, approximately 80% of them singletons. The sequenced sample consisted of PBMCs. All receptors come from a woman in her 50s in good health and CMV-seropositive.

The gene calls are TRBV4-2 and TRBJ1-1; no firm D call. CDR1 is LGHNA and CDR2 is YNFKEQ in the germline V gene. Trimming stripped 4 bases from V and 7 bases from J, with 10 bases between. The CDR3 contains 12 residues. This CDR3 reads CASSPRVNEAFF. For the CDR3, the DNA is TGTGCCAGCAGCCCAAGAGTGAATGAAGCTTTCTTT.

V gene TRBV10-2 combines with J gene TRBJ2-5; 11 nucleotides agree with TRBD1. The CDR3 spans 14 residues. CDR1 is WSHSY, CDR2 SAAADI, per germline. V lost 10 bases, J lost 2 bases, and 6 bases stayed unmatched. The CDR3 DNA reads TGCGCCACGTGGACAGGGGGCCGACAAGAGACCCAGTACTTC. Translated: CATWTGGRQETQYF.

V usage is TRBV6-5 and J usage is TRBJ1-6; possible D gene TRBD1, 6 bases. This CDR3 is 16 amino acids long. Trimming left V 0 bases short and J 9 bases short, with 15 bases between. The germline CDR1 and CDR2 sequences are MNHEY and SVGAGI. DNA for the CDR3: TGTGCCAGCAGTTACTCGATAAGGGCAGGGGTTTCACCCCTCCACTTT. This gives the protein CASSYSIRAGVSPLHF.

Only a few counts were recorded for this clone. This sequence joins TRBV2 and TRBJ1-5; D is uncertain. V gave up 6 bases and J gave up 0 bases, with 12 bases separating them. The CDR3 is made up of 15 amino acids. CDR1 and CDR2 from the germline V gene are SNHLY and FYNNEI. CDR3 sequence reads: CASSLNNYSNQPQHF. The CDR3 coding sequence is TGTGCCAGCAGCTTAAACAACTATAGCAATCAGCCCCAGCATTTT.

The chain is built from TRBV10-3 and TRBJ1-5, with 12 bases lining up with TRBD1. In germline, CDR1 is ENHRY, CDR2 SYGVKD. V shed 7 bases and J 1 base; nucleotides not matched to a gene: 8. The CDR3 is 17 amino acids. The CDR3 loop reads CAITPVGQGASNQPQHF. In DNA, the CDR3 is TGTGCCATCACTCCTGTGGGACAGGGGGCGAGCAATCAGCCCCAGCATTTT.

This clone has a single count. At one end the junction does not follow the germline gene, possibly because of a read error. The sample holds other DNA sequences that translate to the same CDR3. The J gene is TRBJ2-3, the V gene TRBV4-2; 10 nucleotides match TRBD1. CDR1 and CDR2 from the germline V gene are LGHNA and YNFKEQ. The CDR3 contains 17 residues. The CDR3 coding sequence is TGTGCCAGCAGCCAAGCGACGACAGGGGGCGGCACAGATACACAGTATTTT. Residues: CASSQATTGGGTDTQYF.

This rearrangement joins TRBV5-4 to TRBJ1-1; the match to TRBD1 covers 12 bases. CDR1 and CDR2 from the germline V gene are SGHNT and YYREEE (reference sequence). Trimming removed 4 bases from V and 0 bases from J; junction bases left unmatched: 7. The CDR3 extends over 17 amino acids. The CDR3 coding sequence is TGTGCCAGCAGCCCCGGGACAGGGGGCGCGTTGAACACTGAAGCTTTCTTT. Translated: CASSPGTGGALNTEAFF. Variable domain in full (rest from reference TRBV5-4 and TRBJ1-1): ETGVTQSPTHLIKTRGQQVTLRCSSQSGHNTVSWYQQALGQGPQFIFQYYREEENGRGNFPPRFSGLQFPNYSSELNVNALELDDSALYLCASSPGTGGALNTEAFFGQGTRLTVV.

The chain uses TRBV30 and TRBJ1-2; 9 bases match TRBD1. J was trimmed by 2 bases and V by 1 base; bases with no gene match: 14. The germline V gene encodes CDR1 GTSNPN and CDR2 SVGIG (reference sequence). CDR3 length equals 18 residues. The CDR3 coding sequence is TGTGCCTGGAGTGACAGGGGGCTGTTTGATTCGTACAACTATGGCTACACCTTC. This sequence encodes CAWSDRGLFDSYNYGYTF.

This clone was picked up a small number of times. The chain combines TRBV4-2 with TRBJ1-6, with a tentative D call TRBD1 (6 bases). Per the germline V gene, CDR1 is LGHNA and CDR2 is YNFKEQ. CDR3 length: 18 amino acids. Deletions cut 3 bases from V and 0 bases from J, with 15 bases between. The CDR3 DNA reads TGTGCCAGCAGCCATCCGGGGGGCGGGAGCTCCTATAATTCACCCCTCCACTTT. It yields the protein CASSHPGGGSSYNSPLHF.

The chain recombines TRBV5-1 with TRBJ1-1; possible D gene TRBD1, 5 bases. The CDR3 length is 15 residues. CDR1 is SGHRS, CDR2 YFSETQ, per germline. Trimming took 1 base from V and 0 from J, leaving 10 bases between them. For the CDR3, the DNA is TGCGCCAGCAGCTTGCAGCGGGGGTTGAACACTGAAGCTTTCTTT. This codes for CASSLQRGLNTEAFF.

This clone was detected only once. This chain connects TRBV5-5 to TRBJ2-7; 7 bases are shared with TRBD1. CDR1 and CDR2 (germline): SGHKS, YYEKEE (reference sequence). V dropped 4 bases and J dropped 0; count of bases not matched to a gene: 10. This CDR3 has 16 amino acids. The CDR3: CASSHRTGVRSYEQYF. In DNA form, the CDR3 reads TGTGCCAGCAGCCACCGAACAGGGGTCCGCTCCTACGAGCAGTACTTC. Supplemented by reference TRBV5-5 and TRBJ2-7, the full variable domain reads DAGVTQSPTHLIKTRGQQVTLRCSPISGHKSVSWYQQVLGQGPQFIFQYYEKEERGRGNFPDRFSARQFPNYSSELNVNALLLGDSALYLCASSHRTGVRSYEQYFGPGTRLTVT.

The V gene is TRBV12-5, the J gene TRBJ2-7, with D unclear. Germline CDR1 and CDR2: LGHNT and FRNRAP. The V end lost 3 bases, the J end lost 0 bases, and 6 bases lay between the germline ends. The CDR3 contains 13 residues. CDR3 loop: CASGFPSSYEQYF. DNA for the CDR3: TGTGCTAGTGGTTTCCCTAGCTCCTACGAGCAGTACTTC.

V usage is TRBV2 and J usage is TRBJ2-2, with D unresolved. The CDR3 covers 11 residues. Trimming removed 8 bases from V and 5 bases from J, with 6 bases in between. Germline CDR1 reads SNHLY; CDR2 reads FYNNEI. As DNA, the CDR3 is TGTGCCAGCGGGCGAACCGGGGAGCTGTTTTTT. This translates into CASGRTGELFF. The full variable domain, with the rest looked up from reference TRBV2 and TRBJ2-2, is EPEVTQTPSHQVTQMGQEVILRCVPISNHLYFYWYRQILGQKVEFLVSFYNNEISEKSEIFDDQFSVERPDGSNFTLKIRSTKLEDSAMYFCASGRTGELFFGEGSRLTVL.

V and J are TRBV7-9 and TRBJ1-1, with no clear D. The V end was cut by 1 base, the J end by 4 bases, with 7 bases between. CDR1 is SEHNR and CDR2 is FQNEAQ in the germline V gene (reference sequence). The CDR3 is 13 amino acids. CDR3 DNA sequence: TGTGCCAGCAGCTTAGTCGGGTTCACTGAAGCTTTCTTT. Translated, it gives CASSLVGFTEAFF.

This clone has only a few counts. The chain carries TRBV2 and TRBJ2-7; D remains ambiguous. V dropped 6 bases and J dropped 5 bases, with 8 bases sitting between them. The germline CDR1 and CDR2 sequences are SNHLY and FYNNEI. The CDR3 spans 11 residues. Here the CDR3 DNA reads TGTGCCAGCAGCCCCAGCGACGAGCAGTACGTC. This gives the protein CASSPSDEQYV.

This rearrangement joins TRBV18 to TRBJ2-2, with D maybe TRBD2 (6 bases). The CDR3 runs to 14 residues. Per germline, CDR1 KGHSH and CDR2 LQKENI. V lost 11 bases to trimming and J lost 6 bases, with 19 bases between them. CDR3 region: CAGLPGLPSGELFF. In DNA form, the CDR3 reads TGTGCCGGCCTGCCGGGACTGCCGTCCGGGGAGCTGTTTTTT.

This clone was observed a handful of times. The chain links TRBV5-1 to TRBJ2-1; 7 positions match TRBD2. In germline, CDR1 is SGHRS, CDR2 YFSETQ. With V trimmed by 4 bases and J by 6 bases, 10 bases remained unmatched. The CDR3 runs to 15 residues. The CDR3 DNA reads TGCGCCAGCAGCGGAGGGAGGGAGATGGCCAATGAGCAGTTCTTC. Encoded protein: CASSGGREMANEQFF. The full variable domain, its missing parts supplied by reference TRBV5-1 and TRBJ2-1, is KAGVTQTPRYLIKTRGQQVTLSCSPISGHRSVSWYQQTPGQGLQFLFEYFSETQRNKGNFPGRFSGRQFSNSRSEMNVSTLELGDSALYLCASSGGREMANEQFFGPGTRLTVL.

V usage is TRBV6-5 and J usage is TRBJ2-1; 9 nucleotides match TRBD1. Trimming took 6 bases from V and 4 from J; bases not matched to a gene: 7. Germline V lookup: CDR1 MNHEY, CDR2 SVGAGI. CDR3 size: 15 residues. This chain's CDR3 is CASRSLGQGYNEQFF. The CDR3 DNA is TGTGCCAGCAGGTCCTTGGGACAGGGATACAATGAGCAGTTCTTC.

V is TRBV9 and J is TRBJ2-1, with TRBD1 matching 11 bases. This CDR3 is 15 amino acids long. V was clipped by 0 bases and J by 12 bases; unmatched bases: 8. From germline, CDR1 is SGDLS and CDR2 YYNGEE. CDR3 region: CASSVVPGQGAGQFF. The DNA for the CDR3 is TGTGCCAGCAGCGTAGTACCCGGACAGGGGGCCGGGCAGTTCTTC.

The CDR3 nucleotides are TGTGCCAGCAGCTTAAGGGGAGGGACAGGGGGGTCGGAATCCTATGGCTACACCTTC. Its protein is CASSLRGGTGGSESYGYTF. The chain has TRBV7-3 and TRBJ1-2, with TRBD1 identical over 11 bases. The germline V gene has CDR1 SGHTA and CDR2 FQGTGA. The V segment lost 1 base and the J segment 4 bases; nucleotides outside the gene matches: 14. The CDR3 loop spans 19 amino acids.

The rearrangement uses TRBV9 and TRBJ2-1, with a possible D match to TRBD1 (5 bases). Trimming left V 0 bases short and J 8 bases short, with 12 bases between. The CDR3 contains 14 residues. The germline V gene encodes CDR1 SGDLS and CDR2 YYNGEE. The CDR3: CASSVDQGRHEQFF. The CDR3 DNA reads TGTGCCAGCAGCGTAGATCAGGGTCGGCATGAGCAGTTCTTC.

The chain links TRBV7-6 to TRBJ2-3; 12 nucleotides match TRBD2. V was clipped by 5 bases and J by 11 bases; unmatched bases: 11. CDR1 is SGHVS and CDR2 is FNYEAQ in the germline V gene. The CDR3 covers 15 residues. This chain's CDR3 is CASSQTSGGLNRQYF. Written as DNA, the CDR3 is TGTGCCAGCAGCCAGACTAGCGGGGGCCTAAATAGGCAGTATTTT.

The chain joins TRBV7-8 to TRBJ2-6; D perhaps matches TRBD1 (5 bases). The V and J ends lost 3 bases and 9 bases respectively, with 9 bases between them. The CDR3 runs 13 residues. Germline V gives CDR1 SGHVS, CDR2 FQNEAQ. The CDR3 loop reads CASSFREINVLTF. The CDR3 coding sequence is TGTGCCAGCAGCTTCAGGGAAATCAACGTCCTGACTTTC.

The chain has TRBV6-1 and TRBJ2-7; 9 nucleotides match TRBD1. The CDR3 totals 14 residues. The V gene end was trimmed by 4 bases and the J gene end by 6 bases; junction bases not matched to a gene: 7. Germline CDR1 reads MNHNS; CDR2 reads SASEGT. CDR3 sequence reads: CASSAFGTGSEQYF. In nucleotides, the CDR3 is TGTGCCAGCAGTGCTTTCGGGACAGGGAGCGAGCAGTACTTC.

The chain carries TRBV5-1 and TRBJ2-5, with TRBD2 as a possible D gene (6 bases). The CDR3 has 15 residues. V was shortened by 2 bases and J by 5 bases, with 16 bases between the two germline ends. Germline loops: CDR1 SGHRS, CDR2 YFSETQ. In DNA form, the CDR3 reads TGCGCCAGCAGCTTCTCGGGGGACCCAGGGGAGACCCAGTACTTC. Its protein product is CASSFSGDPGETQYF.

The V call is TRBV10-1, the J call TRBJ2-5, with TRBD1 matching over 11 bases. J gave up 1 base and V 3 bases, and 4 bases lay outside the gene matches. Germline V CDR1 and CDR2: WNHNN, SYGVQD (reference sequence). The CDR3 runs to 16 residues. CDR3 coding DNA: TGCGCCAGCAGTGACCCTGGACAGGGGGCCCAAGAGACCCAGTACTTC. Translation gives CASSDPGQGAQETQYF.

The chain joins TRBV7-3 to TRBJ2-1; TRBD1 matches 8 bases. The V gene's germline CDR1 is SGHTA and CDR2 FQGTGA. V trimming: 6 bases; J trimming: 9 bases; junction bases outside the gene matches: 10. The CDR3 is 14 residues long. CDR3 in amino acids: CASSQYGQGGEQFF. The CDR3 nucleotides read TGTGCCAGCAGTCAATACGGACAGGGCGGTGAGCAGTTCTTC.

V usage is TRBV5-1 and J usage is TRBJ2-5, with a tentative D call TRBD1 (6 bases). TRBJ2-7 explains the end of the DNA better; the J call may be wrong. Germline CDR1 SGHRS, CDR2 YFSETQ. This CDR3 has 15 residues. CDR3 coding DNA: TGCGCCAGCAGCTTGAGACCGGACAGCTCCTACGAGCAGTACTTC. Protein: CASSLRPDSSYEQYF.

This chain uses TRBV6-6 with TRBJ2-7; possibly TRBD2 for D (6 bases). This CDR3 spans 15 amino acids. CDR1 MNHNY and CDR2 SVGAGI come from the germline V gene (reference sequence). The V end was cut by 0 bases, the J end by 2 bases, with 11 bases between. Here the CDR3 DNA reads TGTGCCAGCAGTTACTCGCGGGACGGTCCCTACGAGCAGTACTTC. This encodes CASSYSRDGPYEQYF.